What follows are 23 T cell receptor beta chains derived from one specimen sequenced in a study of blood T cell repertoires in COVID-19. TCRdb keeps only in-frame clones here, not all; method: immunoSEQ multiplex PCR. The profile shows 500,000 to 600,000 clones, roughly nine tenths of them singletons. The sequenced sample was peripheral blood. The receptors were gathered from a woman aged 45 to 65 with COVID-19, enrolled during active disease.

This clone was picked up one time. The V and J genes are TRBV5-1 and TRBJ1-5, with a possible D match to TRBD1 (5 bases). Germline V lookup: CDR1 SGHRS, CDR2 YFSETQ. V lost 4 bases, J lost 5 bases, and 13 bases lay in between. CDR3 length equals 14 residues. The CDR3 spells CASSPQGGDQPQHF. The CDR3, as DNA: TGCGCCAGCAGCCCCCAGGGAGGTGATCAGCCCCAGCATTTT.

CDR3 nucleotide sequence: TGCGCCGTCGGGACATCGAACACCGGGGAGCTGTTTTTT. Protein: CAVGTSNTGELFF. This chain connects TRBV5-1 to TRBJ2-2; D is perhaps TRBD1 (6 bases). The CDR3 length is 13 residues. Germline CDR1 is SGHRS and CDR2 is YFSETQ. V lost 10 bases and J lost 0, with 10 bases in between.

The rearrangement joins TRBV3-1 (or the pseudogene TRBV3-2) to TRBJ1-2; D unclear. The CDR3 extends over 14 amino acids. Trimming stripped 0 bases from V and 8 bases from J, with 13 bases between. The germline V gene encodes CDR1 LGHDT and CDR2 YNNKEL (reference sequence). The CDR3 region has the DNA TGTGCCAGCAGCCAAGACGCCGGGGTAAAGGGCTACACCTTC. Translation gives CASSQDAGVKGYTF.

The V gene is TRBV29-1, the J gene TRBJ1-2; weak D call: TRBD1 (5 bases). From germline, CDR1 is SQVTM and CDR2 ANQGSEA. The CDR3 length is 14 residues. Trimming shortened V by 4 bases and J by 3 bases, and 15 bases separated the two germline ends. The CDR3 coding sequence is TGCAGCGTTGCCCGGGGGTTTAGGGACTATGGCTACACCTTC. It translates to CSVARGFRDYGYTF.

This clone was seen only a few times. This chain joins TRBV5-5 and TRBJ1-2; D unresolved. The CDR3 consists of 13 residues. The V and J ends lost 0 bases and 3 bases respectively, with 6 bases between them. CDR1 and CDR2 (germline): SGHKS, YYEKEE (reference sequence). The CDR3 loop reads CASSLGADYGYTF. In DNA, the CDR3 is TGTGCCAGCAGCTTGGGGGCAGACTATGGCTACACCTTC.

J is TRBJ2-7 and V is TRBV7-8, with unresolved D. Germline V gene lookup returns CDR1 SGHVS and CDR2 FQNEAQ. This CDR3 region has 12 residues. With 7 bases removed from V and 6 bases from J, the gap between germline ends came to 13 bases. The CDR3 DNA follows: TGTGCCAGCAAGGATCAAGTAGCCGAGCAGTACTTC. This gives the protein CASKDQVAEQYF. Looking up the rest from reference TRBV7-8 and TRBJ2-7 gives the full variable domain: GAGVSQSPRYKVAKRGQDVALRCDPISGHVSLFWYQQALGQGPEFLTYFQNEAQLDKSGLPSDRFFAERPEGSVSTLKIQRTQQEDSAVYLCASKDQVAEQYFGPGTRLTVT.

This clone showed up just a few times. The rearrangement joins TRBV10-1 to TRBJ1-5; no clear D gene. Germline V gene data show CDR1 as WNHNN and CDR2 as SYGVQD (reference sequence). V dropped 6 bases and J dropped 5 bases, with 20 bases sitting between them. The CDR3 consists of 16 residues. The CDR3 loop reads CASSAKRTRLYQPQHF. CDR3 DNA: TGCGCCAGCAGCGCCAAAAGGACTAGGTTGTATCAGCCCCAGCATTTT.

The chain recombines TRBV5-6 with TRBJ1-6; TRBD1 matches 9 bases. The CDR3 covers 15 residues. V dropped 4 bases and J dropped 9; count of bases not matched to a gene: 8. CDR1 and CDR2 from the germline V gene are SGHDT and YYEEEE. CDR3 loop: CASSPGTGPTSPLHF. In DNA, the CDR3 is TGTGCCAGCAGCCCCGGGACAGGGCCAACTTCACCCCTCCACTTT.

The rearrangement links TRBV5-1 to TRBJ2-7; the match to TRBD1 covers 7 bases. CDR1 and CDR2 from the germline V gene are SGHRS and YFSETQ. The CDR3 contains 15 residues. J was trimmed by 5 bases and V by 4 bases; bases with no gene match: 12. The CDR3 sequence is CASSLGTALGDEQYF. CDR3 sequence (DNA): TGCGCCAGCAGCCTGGGGACAGCCCTGGGGGACGAGCAGTACTTC.

The chain uses TRBV28 and TRBJ1-1; a weak D match, TRBD1 (5 bases). This CDR3 spans 13 amino acids. Germline-derived CDR1 and CDR2 are MDHEN and SYDVKM. V was cut by 10 bases and J by 1 base, with 13 bases left in between. For the CDR3, the DNA is TGTGCCACCTTTGCGGACACGAACACTGAAGCTTTCTTT. Translation: CATFADTNTEAFF.

This chain connects TRBV10-3 to TRBJ2-2, with D maybe TRBD2 (7 bases). From germline, CDR1 is ENHRY and CDR2 SYGVKD. The germline V and J ends were trimmed by 4 bases and 0 bases, with 15 bases remaining between them. The CDR3 totals 17 residues. CDR3 DNA sequence: TGTGCCATCAGTGCGCGGGGGCGCTATTCGAACACCGGGGAGCTGTTTTTT. Translated: CAISARGRYSNTGELFF.

This clone appeared a few times. The V call is TRBV5-5, the J call TRBJ2-7; possible D gene TRBD1, 6 bases. CDR1 is SGHKS and CDR2 is YYEKEE in the germline V gene (reference sequence). The CDR3 extends over 14 amino acids. V lost 1 base, J lost 2 bases, and 10 bases lay in between. The CDR3 loop reads CASSLTGLTYEQYF. Here the CDR3 DNA reads TGTGCCAGCAGCTTGACAGGGCTTACCTACGAGCAGTACTTC. The entire variable domain, with the rest obtained from reference TRBV5-5 and TRBJ2-7, is as follows: DAGVTQSPTHLIKTRGQQVTLRCSPISGHKSVSWYQQVLGQGPQFIFQYYEKEERGRGNFPDRFSARQFPNYSSELNVNALLLGDSALYLCASSLTGLTYEQYFGPGTRLTVT.

The CDR3 nucleotides are TGTGCCAGCAGACCCGGGACACACGCCAGAGGAGATACGCAGTATTTT. Protein product: CASRPGTHARGDTQYF. The chain links TRBV28 to TRBJ2-3; perhaps TRBD1 as D (6 bases). Per the germline V gene, CDR1 is MDHEN and CDR2 is SYDVKM. With 6 bases removed from V and 5 bases from J, the gap between germline ends came to 21 bases. CDR3 length equals 16 residues.

The rearrangement uses TRBV28 and TRBJ2-2, with D perhaps matching TRBD1 (6 bases). CDR1 and CDR2 from the germline V gene are MDHEN and SYDVKM. CDR3 length: 12 residues. Trimming left V 10 bases short and J 3 bases short, with 9 bases between. The CDR3: CATQGYTGELFF. The CDR3 DNA sequence: TGTGCCACACAGGGTTACACCGGGGAGCTGTTTTTT. The full variable domain, with the rest looked up from reference TRBV28 and TRBJ2-2, is DVKVTQSSRYLVKRTGEKVFLECVQDMDHENMFWYRQDPGLGLRLIYFSYDVKMKEKGDIPEGYSVSREKKERFSLILESASTNQTSMYLCATQGYTGELFFGEGSRLTVL.

J is TRBJ1-1 and V is TRBV6-5; 7 positions agree with TRBD1. Germline CDR1 MNHEY, CDR2 SVGAGI. The J segment lost 5 bases and the V segment lost 2 bases, leaving 11 bases of the junction unmatched. The CDR3 is 16 residues long. Here the CDR3 reads CASSYVGGAEVTEAFF. For the CDR3, the DNA is TGTGCCAGCAGTTACGTAGGGGGCGCGGAAGTAACTGAAGCTTTCTTT.

This clone occurred once. Different DNA sequences within this sample yield the same CDR3. This sequence joins TRBV5-8 and TRBJ2-7, with TRBD2 matching over 8 bases. The CDR3 loop spans 15 amino acids. Germline-derived CDR1 and CDR2 are SGHTS and YDEGEE. The V segment lost 0 bases and the J segment 0 bases; nucleotides outside the gene matches: 2. CDR3 sequence reads: CASSLEGTSSYEQYF. In DNA form, the CDR3 reads TGTGCCAGCAGCTTGGAAGGGACTAGCTCCTACGAGCAGTACTTC.

The chain joins TRBV19 to TRBJ2-3, with a possible D match to TRBD1 (5 bases). V was shortened by 7 bases and J by 2 bases, with 13 bases between the two germline ends. The CDR3 has 14 residues. Per the germline V gene, CDR1 is LNHDA and CDR2 is SQIVND (reference sequence). The CDR3 region has the DNA TGTGCCAGTAAAGACAGCTCTACCACAGATACGCAGTATTTT. Its translation: CASKDSSTTDTQYF.

The chain couples TRBV4-1 to TRBJ2-3, with 10 bases fitting TRBD2. J was trimmed by 4 bases and V by 4 bases; bases with no gene match: 5. Germline CDR1 MGHRA, CDR2 YSYEKL. The CDR3 sequence is 15 residues long. The CDR3 loop is CASSLSGGQSDTQYF. The DNA for the CDR3 is TGCGCCAGCAGCCTTAGCGGGGGGCAGTCAGATACGCAGTATTTT.

This rearrangement joins TRBV4-2 to TRBJ2-5, with 7 bases fitting TRBD1. J lost 2 bases, V lost 4 bases, and 7 bases had no gene match. CDR1 and CDR2 (germline): LGHNA, YNFKEQ. The CDR3 runs 15 residues. The CDR3 DNA reads as TGTGCCAGCAGCCTGGTCCCGGGACAGCAAGAGACCCAGTACTTC. The encoded protein is CASSLVPGQQETQYF.

The chain carries TRBV7-2 and TRBJ1-3; 9 bases line up with TRBD1. CDR1 and CDR2 (germline): SGHTA, FQGNSA. The V and J ends lost 3 bases and 0 bases, in that order; junction bases with no gene match: 3. The length of the CDR3 is 16 residues. CDR3 nucleotides: TGTGCCAGCAGCTTCCCGGGACAGGGCTCTGGAAACACCATATATTTT. It yields the protein CASSFPGQGSGNTIYF.

The gene calls are TRBV30 and TRBJ2-7, with 7 bases fitting TRBD1. CDR1 and CDR2 from the germline V gene are GTSNPN and SVGIG (reference sequence). The ends lost 4 bases at V and 4 bases at J; junction bases unmatched: 7. The CDR3 consists of 13 residues. The CDR3 region is CAWNEGGGYEQYF. The CDR3 coding sequence is TGTGCCTGGAACGAAGGGGGCGGGTACGAGCAGTACTTC.

The rearrangement joins TRBV5-1 to TRBJ1-2; 8 positions match TRBD1. The germline V gene encodes CDR1 SGHRS and CDR2 YFSETQ. The CDR3 is made up of 15 amino acids. The ends lost 1 base at V and 0 bases at J; junction bases unmatched: 2. CDR3 DNA sequence: TGCGCCAGCAGCTTGTCAGGGGGCTCTAACTATGGCTACACCTTC. Translated, it gives CASSLSGGSNYGYTF.

The chain has TRBV2 and TRBJ2-1, with D perhaps TRBD2 (5 bases). V lost 7 bases to trimming and J lost 2 bases, with 9 bases between them. Germline CDR1 reads SNHLY; CDR2 reads FYNNEI. The length of the CDR3 is 13 residues. CDR3 loop: CASKTSPYNEQFF. The CDR3 nucleotides read TGTGCCAGCAAAACTAGTCCCTACAATGAGCAGTTCTTC. The full variable domain, its missing parts supplied by reference TRBV2 and TRBJ2-1, is EPEVTQTPSHQVTQMGQEVILRCVPISNHLYFYWYRQILGQKVEFLVSFYNNEISEKSEIFDDQFSVERPDGSNFTLKIRSTKLEDSAMYFCASKTSPYNEQFFGPGTRLTVL.